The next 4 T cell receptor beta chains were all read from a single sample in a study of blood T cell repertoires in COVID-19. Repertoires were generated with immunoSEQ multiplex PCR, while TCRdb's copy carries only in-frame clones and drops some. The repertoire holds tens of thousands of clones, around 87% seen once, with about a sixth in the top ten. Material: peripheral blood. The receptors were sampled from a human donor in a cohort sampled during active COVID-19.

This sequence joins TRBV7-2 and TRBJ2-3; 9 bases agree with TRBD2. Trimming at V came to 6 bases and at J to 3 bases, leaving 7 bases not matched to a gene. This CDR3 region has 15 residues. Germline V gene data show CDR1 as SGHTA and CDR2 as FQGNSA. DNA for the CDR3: TGTGCCAGCAGGGAGGGGGGACTAGCAACAGATACGCAGTATTTT. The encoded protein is CASREGGLATDTQYF.

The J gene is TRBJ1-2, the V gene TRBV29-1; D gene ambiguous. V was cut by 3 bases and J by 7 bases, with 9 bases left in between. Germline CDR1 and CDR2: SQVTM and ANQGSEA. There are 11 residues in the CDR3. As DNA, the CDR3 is TGCAGCGTTGATCCGGGTCCTGGCTACACCTTC. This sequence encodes CSVDPGPGYTF.

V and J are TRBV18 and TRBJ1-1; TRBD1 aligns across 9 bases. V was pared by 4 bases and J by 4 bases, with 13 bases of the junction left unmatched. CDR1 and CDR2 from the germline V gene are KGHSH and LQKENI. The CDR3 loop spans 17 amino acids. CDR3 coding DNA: TGTGCCAGCTCACGACTCGACAGGGGGGTAGGGGCCACTGAAGCTTTCTTT. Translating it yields CASSRLDRGVGATEAFF.

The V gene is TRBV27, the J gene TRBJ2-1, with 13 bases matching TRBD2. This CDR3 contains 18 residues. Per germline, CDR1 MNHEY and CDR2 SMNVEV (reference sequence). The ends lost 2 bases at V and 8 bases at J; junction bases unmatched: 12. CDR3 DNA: TGTGCCAGCAGTTTACTCCGAACTAGCGGGGGGGAGGGAGATGAGCAGTTCTTC. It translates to CASSLLRTSGGEGDEQFF.